Listed here are 6 T cell receptor beta chains from one sample, sequenced in a study of blood T cell repertoires in COVID-19. Here immunoSEQ multiplex PCR was the method, and the copy in TCRdb shows in-frame clones only, minus some. Of about 200,000 clones in the sample, roughly nine tenths were seen once. The sample taken for sequencing was PBMCs or T cells enriched from blood (not recorded which). The receptors were gathered from a young woman who had recovered from COVID-19.

This sequence joins TRBV4-2 and TRBJ2-2, with 13 positions matching TRBD2. This CDR3 contains 16 residues. CDR1 and CDR2 from the germline V gene are LGHNA and YNFKEQ. Trimming removed 1 base from V and 5 bases from J; junction bases left unmatched: 1. CDR3 sequence reads: CASSQVLAGGTGELFF. The CDR3 bases are TGTGCCAGCAGCCAAGTACTAGCGGGGGGGACCGGGGAGCTGTTTTTT.

This rearrangement joins TRBV30 to TRBJ1-1; D ambiguous. The germline V gene has CDR1 GTSNPN and CDR2 SVGIG (reference sequence). Between the trimmed V and J ends, which lost 1 base and 1 base, there was a span of 7 bases. This CDR3 has 13 amino acids. The CDR3 DNA reads TGTGCCTGGAGTGACAGCCAGAACACTGAAGCTTTCTTT. Protein: CAWSDSQNTEAFF.

The rearrangement links TRBV28 to TRBJ1-4; 12 bases are shared with TRBD1. Germline V CDR1 and CDR2: MDHEN, SYDVKM. The CDR3 extends over 15 amino acids. The V segment lost 6 bases and the J segment 8 bases; nucleotides outside the gene matches: 7. The CDR3 DNA follows: TGTGCCAGCAGCTCCCACGGGACAGGGGGCGAAAAACTGTTTTTT. This translates into CASSSHGTGGEKLFF.

The chain uses TRBV7-9 and TRBJ1-2; 9 bases fit TRBD1. In germline, CDR1 is SEHNR, CDR2 FQNEAQ (reference sequence). J lost 5 bases, V lost 5 bases, and 6 bases had no gene match. CDR3 length: 14 residues. The CDR3 DNA is TGTGCCAGCAGCGAAAGGACAGGGGCGTATGGCTACACCTTC. Its translation: CASSERTGAYGYTF.

The gene calls are TRBV7-2 and TRBJ1-2, with D hard to call. CDR1 SGHTA and CDR2 FQGNSA come from the germline V gene. V gave up 0 bases and J gave up 7 bases, with 15 bases separating them. The CDR3 has 15 amino acids. CDR3 amino acids: CASSLAGSLGGGYTF. The DNA for the CDR3 is TGTGCCAGCAGCTTAGCCGGCAGTTTAGGAGGTGGCTACACCTTC.

CDR3 protein: CASSSRDTETQYF. CDR3 sequence (DNA): TGTGCCAGCAGCTCCCGGGACACGGAGACCCAGTACTTC. The chain carries TRBV13 and TRBJ2-5; D is possibly TRBD1 (6 bases). CDR1 PRHDT and CDR2 FYEKMQ come from the germline V gene (reference sequence). V lost 4 bases to trimming and J lost 5 bases, with 11 bases between them. The CDR3 consists of 13 residues.